This T cell receptor beta chain emerged from a study of shared clonotypes between healthy human individuals. On the study more broadly: Each donor contributed plates that comprised three CD4 naive, three CD4 memory, two CD8 naive and one CD8 memory.

For this clone: What it binds is not known.

Overall study results and limits: Relative to memory subsets, naive subsets generally showed larger estimated richness. Around 4.7% of naive CD4 clonotypes were shared across four donors.

From germline, CDR1 is SGHAT and CDR2 FQNNGV. The CDR3 runs to 14 residues. With 4 bases removed from V and 1 base from J, the gap between germline ends came to 10 bases. Produced via immunoSEQ multiplex PCR; TCRdb's table is partial and in-frame only. Here the sample spans some 2.1 million clones, roughly 95% being singletons. Only CD45RO-negative cells positively selected for CCR7 counted as naive CD8 cells, so terminally differentiated effector memory CD45RA+ cells were excluded. This receptor was obtained from a young man in good health. Some clones in this sample may be carry-over from other donors' samples. The chain has TRBV11-2 and TRBJ1-1; D remains unclear. Specimen: naive CD8+ T cells from PBMCs. The CDR3 sequence is CASSYGIGNTEAFF. The CDR3 nucleotides read TGTGCCAGCAGCTATGGGATCGGGAACACTGAAGCTTTCTTT. Supplemented by reference TRBV11-2 and TRBJ1-1, the full variable domain reads EAGVAQSPRYKIIEKRQSVAFWCNPISGHATLYWYQQILGQGPKLLIQFQNNGVVDDSQLPKDRFSAERLKGVDSTLKIQPAKLEDSAVYLCASSYGIGNTEAFFGQGTRLTVV.